The 28 T cell receptor beta chains in this list originate from one sample, sequenced in a study of molecular identifiers for immune sequencing clone quantification. MiXCR, run by TCRdb on the PCR reads, gives a single entry per CDR3 protein. The profile shows about 40,000 distinct CDR3 sequences, approximately 17% of them singletons. The source material was naive CD8+ T cells from blood, with Jurkat cell RNA spiked in. Stated subset: FACS-sorted CD8+CD4-CCR7+CD45RA+ naive T cells. Every receptor here comes from a human donor in good health. Some libraries in this study had Jurkat cell RNA spiked in.

V gene TRBV7-8 combines with J gene TRBJ2-7; the D is unclear. The CDR3 length is 13 residues. Between the trimmed V and J ends, which lost 0 bases and 4 bases, there was a span of 7 bases. The V gene's germline CDR1 is SGHVS and CDR2 FQNEAQ. The CDR3 protein is CASSLASVYEQYF. CDR3 in DNA: TGTGCCAGCAGCTTAGCATCAGTTTACGAGCAGTACTTC.

Worth noting for this clonotype: A much larger clone lies a single base off, so this may be a read error. The final CDR3 position lacks the conserved phenylalanine or tryptophan, pointing to a likely read error. J is TRBJ2-7 and V is TRBV7-8, with 7 bases aligning to TRBD2. The CDR3 is 13 residues long. The V gene end was trimmed by 4 bases and the J gene end by 3 bases; junction bases not matched to a gene: 3. The V gene's germline CDR1 is SGHVS and CDR2 FQNEAQ. CDR3 nucleotides: TGTGCCAGCAGCTGGGGCGGGGGCTACGAGCAGTACCTC. Translating gives CASSWGGGYEQYL.

Turning to this clonotype: The junction departs from germline at one end; a sequencing error may be responsible. The rearrangement uses TRBV24-1 and TRBJ1-5; D not certain. This CDR3 is built from 16 residues. Germline assignment: CDR1 KGHDR and CDR2 SFDVKD. The CDR3 nucleotides read TGTGTCACCAGTGATTTAGACGCTCCCCTGGGTCAGCCCCAGCATTTT. It yields the protein CVTSDLDAPLGQPQHF.

This clonotype has at least ten counts. The chain couples TRBV20-1 to TRBJ2-7; 7 nucleotides agree with TRBD2. The germline gives CDR1 DFQATT, CDR2 SNEGSKA (reference sequence). The CDR3 totals 14 residues. After removal of 6 bases from V and 2 bases from J, the junction contained 10 bases not matched to a gene. In DNA form, the CDR3 reads TGCAGTGCGGCCATGGGGGGGATCCCCTACGAGCAGTACTTC. Encoded protein: CSAAMGGIPYEQYF.

Notes on this clonotype: Since a much larger clone is just one base distant, this may be a read error. V gene TRBV7-2 combines with J gene TRBJ2-6; possibly TRBD1 for D (5 bases). Trimming stripped 3 bases from V and 2 bases from J, with 14 bases between. Germline V gives CDR1 SGHTA, CDR2 FQGNSA. The CDR3 length is 17 residues. The CDR3 DNA reads TGTGCCAGCAGCTTGGGCAGGGCACCCACTGGGGCCAACGTCCTGACTTTC. Translating it yields CASSLGRAPTGANVLTF.

This clonotype was seen at least ten times. The genes are TRBV7-9 and TRBJ2-1, with D possibly TRBD1 on 6 matching bases. In germline, CDR1 is SEHNR, CDR2 FQNEAQ (reference sequence). V was trimmed by 2 bases and J by 2 bases, leaving 13 bases between them. The CDR3 covers 16 residues. CDR3 nucleotides: TGTGCCAGCAGCTTAATGGTGGCAGGGGCCTACAATGAGCAGTTCTTC. Its protein is CASSLMVAGAYNEQFF.

This clonotype has at least ten counts. CDR3 DNA: TGTGCCAGCAGTTTAAGCCGGGACAGAAACTATGGCTACACCTTC. Its translation is CASSLSRDRNYGYTF. The chain is built from TRBV12-3 or TRBV12-4 and TRBJ1-2; 7 bases agree with TRBD1. CDR3 length: 15 residues. J gave up 2 bases and V 2 bases, and 5 bases lay outside the gene matches.

The chain couples TRBV13 to TRBJ2-3, with a possible D match to TRBD1 (5 bases). Trimming cost V 0 bases and J 5 bases, with 15 bases left between them. Germline V CDR1 and CDR2: PRHDT, FYEKMQ (reference sequence). CDR3 length equals 16 residues. The DNA for the CDR3 is TGTGCCAGCAGCTTAGGCTCTGGCAGGGCATTAGATACGCAGTATTTT. Protein: CASSLGSGRALDTQYF.

This clonotype appeared a few times. The chain has TRBV4-3 and TRBJ2-7; no definite D call. V was trimmed by 1 base and J by 4 bases, leaving 8 bases between them. The CDR3 is 13 residues long. Looked up from germline, CDR1 is LGHNA and CDR2 is YSLEER. The CDR3 loop is CASSQGSGYEQYF. As DNA, the CDR3 is TGCGCCAGCAGCCAAGGGTCCGGTTACGAGCAGTACTTC.

This clonotype was counted ten times or more. V is TRBV18 and J is TRBJ1-3; D is perhaps TRBD1 (6 bases). V shed 2 bases and J shed 0 bases, with 20 bases lying between them. Germline CDR1 reads KGHSH; CDR2 reads LQKENI. The CDR3 is made up of 19 amino acids. The CDR3 region has the DNA TGTGCCAGCTCACCAGGGGACACCGGACCCCAAAGCTCTGGAAACACCATATATTTT. It specifies CASSPGDTGPQSSGNTIYF.

This clonotype occurred many times. This sequence joins TRBV4-3 and TRBJ1-2; D possibly corresponds to TRBD1 (6 bases). Per germline, CDR1 LGHNA and CDR2 YSLEER. The CDR3 is made up of 16 amino acids. V lost 0 bases, J lost 6 bases, and 17 bases lay in between. The CDR3 DNA sequence: TGCGCCAGCAGCCAAGAAGGCGGGGGGCCGAGGGATGGCTACACCTTC. Its translation: CASSQEGGGPRDGYTF.

Ten or more counts support this clonotype. V usage is TRBV27 and J usage is TRBJ1-2; D is unresolved. Between the trimmed V and J ends, which lost 0 bases and 3 bases, there was a span of 8 bases. Germline V CDR1 and CDR2: MNHEY, SMNVEV (reference sequence). The length of the CDR3 is 14 residues. The CDR3 region has the DNA TGTGCCAGCAGTTTATCGGGCGGTTACTATGGCTACACCTTC. It codes for CASSLSGGYYGYTF.

This clonotype was observed a handful of times. The chain uses TRBV11-2 and TRBJ2-7, with D possibly being TRBD1 (5 bases). This CDR3 is built from 15 residues. V was pared by 1 base and J by 3 bases, with 13 bases between. CDR1 SGHAT and CDR2 FQNNGV come from the germline V gene. The CDR3 bases are TGTGCCAGCAGCTTAGGTAGGGGTCGAGGCTACGAGCAGTACTTC. Its translation is CASSLGRGRGYEQYF.

This clonotype occurred many times. J is TRBJ2-1 and V is TRBV7-8, with no clear D. The CDR3 runs 13 residues. Trimming took off 1 base at V and 9 bases at J, with 10 bases between the two ends. Germline V gene sequence: CDR1 SGHVS, CDR2 FQNEAQ. The CDR3, as DNA: TGTGCCAGCAGCTTAGATCCAATGGGTGAGCAGTTCTTC. Protein product: CASSLDPMGEQFF.

In this sample, this clonotype turned up many times. The chain links TRBV6-6 to TRBJ1-1; D is undetermined. V was trimmed by 6 bases and J by 4 bases, leaving 9 bases between them. Germline V gives CDR1 MNHNY, CDR2 SVGAGI (reference sequence). CDR3 length: 12 residues. CDR3 sequence (DNA): TGTGCCAGCAGCCCGCTGAGCACTGAAGCTTTCTTT. This sequence encodes CASSPLSTEAFF.

This clonotype was seen ten or more times. The rearrangement uses TRBV7-2 and TRBJ2-1; no clear D gene. V was cut by 5 bases and J by 9 bases, with 11 bases left in between. The CDR3 sequence is 12 residues long. In germline, CDR1 is SGHTA, CDR2 FQGNSA. The CDR3 nucleotides are TGTGCCAGCAGCGATCCCCAGGTTGAGCAGTTCTTC. Residues: CASSDPQVEQFF. The variable domain in full, completed from reference TRBV7-2 and TRBJ2-1, reads GAGVSQSPSNKVTEKGKDVELRCDPISGHTALYWYRQSLGQGLEFLIYFQGNSAPDKSGLPSDRFSAERTGGSVSTLTIQRTQQEDSAVYLCASSDPQVEQFFGPGTRLTVL.

At least ten counts were recorded for this clonotype. V and J are TRBV20-1 and TRBJ1-5; D is unresolved. V lost 3 bases, J lost 2 bases, and 11 bases lay in between. The CDR3 length is 14 residues. Germline V gene lookup returns CDR1 DFQATT and CDR2 SNEGSKA (reference sequence). CDR3 sequence reads: CSARWGIGNQPQHF. CDR3 sequence (DNA): TGCAGTGCTAGGTGGGGAATCGGCAATCAGCCCCAGCATTTT.

In its sample, this clonotype was seen many times. J is TRBJ2-3 and V is TRBV20-1, with 8 positions matching TRBD2. The CDR3 extends over 15 amino acids. Germline CDR1 and CDR2: DFQATT and SNEGSKA (reference sequence). V shed 0 bases and J 4 bases; nucleotides not matched to a gene: 6. In DNA, the CDR3 is TGCAGTGCTAGAGATTTGGCGGGAGGTGCAGATACGCAGTATTTT. Protein: CSARDLAGGADTQYF.

This sequence joins TRBV12-3 or TRBV12-4 and TRBJ2-1; D is unclear. The germline V and J ends were trimmed by 4 bases and 4 bases, with 17 bases remaining between them. The CDR3 loop spans 16 amino acids. The CDR3 sequence: CASSSWGADRYNEQFF. CDR3 nucleotide sequence: TGTGCCAGCAGTTCCTGGGGTGCCGACCGATACAATGAGCAGTTCTTC.

This clonotype came up many times. V and J are TRBV6-2 or TRBV6-3 and TRBJ2-7; D possibly corresponds to TRBD1 (5 bases). The CDR3 sequence is 13 residues long. Germline V gene sequence: CDR1 MNHEY, CDR2 SVGEGT. The V gene lost 3 bases and the J gene lost 6 bases, with 12 bases spanning the gap. In nucleotides, the CDR3 is TGTGCCAGCAGTTATGGCCCAGGGCGCGAGCAGTACTTC. Its protein product is CASSYGPGREQYF.

This clonotype was seen a handful of times. The chain joins TRBV20-1 to TRBJ2-7; possible D gene TRBD1, 5 bases. V was trimmed by 6 bases and J by 3 bases, leaving 12 bases between them. The CDR3 totals 12 residues. Germline V gene sequence: CDR1 DFQATT, CDR2 SNEGSKA (reference sequence). The CDR3 loop reads CSAPDTYYEQYF. The CDR3 nucleotides are TGCAGTGCCCCGGACACCTACTACGAGCAGTACTTC.

There are many counts of this clonotype. The chain uses TRBV7-9 and TRBJ2-5, with 7 bases matching TRBD2. There are 14 residues in the CDR3. The germline V gene encodes CDR1 SEHNR and CDR2 FQNEAQ (reference sequence). J lost 3 bases, V lost 5 bases, and 6 bases had no gene match. The CDR3 DNA reads TGTGCCAGCAGCCGGAGCGGGATGGAAGAGACCCAGTACTTC. Encoded protein: CASSRSGMEETQYF.

The genes are TRBV4-2 and TRBJ2-5, with D possibly matching TRBD1 (6 bases). Trimming cost V 3 bases and J 1 base, with 9 bases left between them. The CDR3 contains 14 residues. Germline CDR1 reads LGHNA; CDR2 reads YNFKEQ. CDR3 in amino acids: CASSQGTCQETQYF. Here the CDR3 DNA reads TGTGCCAGCAGCCAGGGGACATGCCAAGAGACCCAGTACTTC.

In its sample, this clonotype was seen many times. CDR3 in amino acids: CASSIGGNQPQHF. The CDR3, as DNA: TGTGCCAGTAGTATTGGGGGTAATCAGCCCCAGCATTTT. The chain combines TRBV19 with TRBJ1-5; a weak D match, TRBD1 (5 bases). This CDR3 is built from 13 residues. V was cut by 3 bases and J by 4 bases, with 7 bases left in between. Germline assignment: CDR1 LNHDA and CDR2 SQIVND (reference sequence).

CDR3 DNA: TGTGCCAGCAGCCAATGGATAGGGGTTAAGCAGTACTTC. Translation: CASSQWIGVKQYF. V is TRBV14 and J is TRBJ2-7; perhaps TRBD1 as D (5 bases). The V end was cut by 2 bases, the J end by 8 bases, with 13 bases between. Germline V lookup: CDR1 SGHDN, CDR2 FVKESK. The CDR3 extends over 13 amino acids.

As concerns this clonotype: One end of the junction fails to match germline, which may point to a read error. The V and J genes are TRBV5-1 and TRBJ2-1, with D maybe TRBD2 (6 bases). The CDR3 runs 16 residues. In germline, CDR1 is SGHRS, CDR2 YFSETQ. The CDR3 spells CASNLDYPSSYNEQFF. The CDR3 bases are TGCGCCAGCAACTTGGACTACCCGAGCTCCTACAATGAGCAGTTCTTC.

Ten or more counts support this clonotype. V usage is TRBV5-1 and J usage is TRBJ2-7; TRBD1 aligns across 9 bases. Germline-derived CDR1 and CDR2 are SGHRS and YFSETQ. V lost 5 bases, J lost 2 bases, and 2 bases stayed unmatched. The CDR3 consists of 13 residues. CDR3 residues: CASSWDRAYEQYF. The CDR3 DNA sequence: TGCGCCAGCAGTTGGGACAGGGCCTACGAGCAGTACTTC.

The chain's CDR3 is CASSSIIIVAGVADTQYF. The CDR3 nucleotides are TGTGCCAGCAGCTCAATTATCATTGTAGCGGGAGTGGCAGATACGCAGTATTTT. The chain combines TRBV2 with TRBJ2-3, with TRBD2 matching 9 bases. The trim removed 6 bases at V and 4 bases at J, leaving 17 bases unmatched. Per germline, CDR1 SNHLY and CDR2 FYNNEI. CDR3 length: 18 amino acids. Filled out from reference TRBV2 and TRBJ2-3, the complete variable domain reads EPEVTQTPSHQVTQMGQEVILRCVPISNHLYFYWYRQILGQKVEFLVSFYNNEISEKSEIFDDQFSVERPDGSNFTLKIRSTKLEDSAMYFCASSSIIIVAGVADTQYFGPGTRLTVL.